The entry below describes one T cell receptor (beta chain). The record originates from a study of blood T cell repertoires in COVID-19. The overall study: Italy, Spain and the United States were the sources of the convalescent and acute COVID-19 samples. PBMCs, B-cell-depleted T cells, or T cells were the source of the cDNA or gDNA that made up the material.

Source study methods: Reference gene primer amplification yielded estimated nucleated cell counts. Here immunoSEQ multiplex PCR was the method, and the copy in TCRdb shows in-frame clones only, minus some. V and J calls and clone size are as listed in that table; D and trimming were resolved from the DNA. The data show 150,000 or so clones, 85% to 90% seen once. V was trimmed by 3 bases and J by 4 bases, leaving 12 bases between them. This CDR3 has 14 residues. Germline lookup yields CDR1 SGHRS and CDR2 YFSETQ. The specimen was peripheral blood. V usage is TRBV5-1 and J usage is TRBJ2-3, with D tentatively TRBD2 (5 bases). The sequence was collected from a woman in her 40s with acute or convalescent COVID-19. In DNA form, the CDR3 reads TGCGCCAGCAGCTCTATAGAGGGCCCAGATACGCAGTATTTT. It translates to CASSSIEGPDTQYF.